This T cell receptor (beta chain) was observed in a study of blood T cells in healthy people across ages (dated by TCRdb to about 2015). Background on the whole study: In model experiments, template switching captured about one uniquely barcoded TCR beta cDNA molecule for every two T cells. To track age-related changes in TCR beta repertoire diversity, the study relied on deep sequencing normalized with unique cDNA molecular identifiers. The study analyzed two additional independent replicas of 1 million unique cDNA reads from the same blood draw for two donors, one aged 18 to 30 and one aged 80 or older. To avoid experimental bias, donors of different ages were distributed randomly across sequencing lanes. Four age groups were formed from the donors: young (average 16 years), middle-aged (approximately 39), aged (roughly 58) and long-lived (around 82).

What the study reported, not specific to this receptor: Because donor CMV infection status was unknown, age-related changes in expanded clonotypes were potentially confounded. Compared with the aged group, the long-lived group had more naive CD4+ T cells, fewer expanded clones and increased TCR diversity, a pattern suggesting age selection. Estimates of total diversity based on one million sequenced T cells were considered lower bounds and underestimates. Observed TCR beta diversity per million T cells fell roughly linearly with age, and a significant reduction was already apparent by age approximately 40. There was a strong correlation between observed TCR beta diversity and the percentage of naive T cells measured by flow cytometry. Since profiling was done on bulk unsorted PBMCs, naive and antigen-experienced compartments could not be conclusively compared.

Preparation of the library involved 5' RACE. The run used an Illumina HiSeq 2500. A second PCR of roughly 6 to 11 cycles was run with a J-beta primer mix and a sample-barcoded 5' primer. Each TCR beta cDNA molecule received a unique molecular identifier from a template-switch 5' adaptor carrying 12 random nucleotides. At least 3 million CDR3-containing paired-end reads were obtained from each sample. First-strand cDNA was synthesized from all RNA with the Mint cDNA synthesis kit, primed by a TRBC-specific oligonucleotide. After uracil-DNA glycosylase treatment, a first 18-cycle PCR used universal primers M1SS and BC2_uni_R on all cDNA. The source study handled its data this way. Normalization of each sample was performed by random selection of 1 million high-quality reads, each carrying a distinct molecular identifier. Instead of being binned into consensus sequences, reads that shared molecular identifiers were thrown out. MiTCR, set to a Q25 quality threshold and the strictest error-elimination algorithm, was used for CDR3 identification, clonotype clustering and error correction. A nonparametric unseen species model with Euler transformation was used to estimate a lower bound on total TCR beta diversity. The public reads were run again by TCRdb, first through fastp at Q25 and then through MiXCR, and only productive beta chains were kept. One record per CDR3 amino acid sequence lists the most common genes and DNA. The V and J calls reflect TCRdb's pipeline rather than the authors' work. The sample yields 800,000 to 950,000 distinct CDR3 sequences; 45% to 50% were counted once. The ten largest make up 13% of the sample.

In the case of this clonotype: Its specific antigen is unknown. No quality values exist for individual bases; no much larger clone is one base distant.

The CDR3 contains 17 residues, cysteine and phenylalanine counted. The DNA shown is the 51-base CDR3, in frame from base 1. For CDR1 and CDR2, the germline V gene lists SGHTA and FQGNSA. From V the trimming removes 5 bases and from J it removes 3 bases, while the gene matches leave 9 bases of the junction unaccounted for. Systemically healthy Caucasian individuals from Russia, some 38 in total and aged about 6 to 95 years, were included as donors. Each donor gave about 9.7 milliliters of peripheral blood, drawn into EDTA-treated Vacutainer tubes. Ficoll-Paque density-gradient centrifugation was used to isolate PBMCs, with at least 7 million per sample. Trizol reagent was used to extract total RNA from the PBMCs, yielding at least 5.5 micrograms per sample. For every donor, an aliquot of PBMCs went through flow cytometry to measure the percentages of naive CD45RAhigh/CD27high T cells.

Recombination joined TRBV7-2 with TRBJ2-2; 10 central bases correspond to TRBD2. Sequencing input: blood. This TCR derives from a man aged 25-45 years in good health. The bases are TGTGCCAGCAGCGCACCGAGCGGGGGGGCTCACACCGGGGAGCTGTTTTTT. Its product reads: CASSAPSGGAHTGELFF.